This T cell receptor beta chain comes out of a study of identical twins. Every sampled donor was Caucasian and healthy. CDR3 length equals 15 residues. Germline V lookup: CDR1 SNHLY, CDR2 FYNNEI. Trimming took off 0 bases at V and 2 bases at J, with 10 bases between the two ends. A universal primer binding site was introduced by template switching. The final cDNA contained unique molecular identifiers. TCRdb ran MiXCR on the 5' RACE reads and lists one entry per CDR3 protein. Of about 240,000 distinct CDR3 sequences listed, around 7.6% are singletons. The data were also submitted as part of a second study, on yellow fever vaccine responses in identical twins. As reported in that work: Each twin's T cell response to the vaccine was reported to look partly convergent and partly personalized.

The chain links TRBV2 to TRBJ2-5; maybe TRBD1 (5 bases). The material sequenced was CD8+ T cells sorted from blood. The receptor was isolated from a woman aged 18-29 years in good health. CDR3 region: CASSEAWAGQETQYF. In DNA, the CDR3 is TGTGCCAGCAGTGAAGCGTGGGCAGGGCAAGAGACCCAGTACTTC.